What follows are 18 T cell receptor beta chains derived from one specimen sequenced in a study of high-grade serous ovarian cancer treatment subgroups. Produced via immunoSEQ multiplex PCR; TCRdb's table is partial and in-frame only. The data contain approximately 920 clones, over 65% of them seen just once; the ten biggest clones take up more than 20%. Tumor samples were obtained before definitive surgery or chemotherapy. The sequenced sample was tumor tissue. These receptor sequences come from a human donor with high-grade serous ovarian cancer.

J is TRBJ1-1 and V is TRBV27; a weak D match, TRBD1 (5 bases). Germline CDR1 and CDR2: MNHEY and SMNVEV (reference sequence). Trimming cost V 3 bases and J 6 bases, with 11 bases left between them. The CDR3 contains 13 residues. CDR3 amino acids: CASSLRGGPEAFF. In DNA form, the CDR3 reads TGTGCCAGCAGTTTGCGGGGGGGACCTGAAGCTTTCTTT.

This clone has more than one count but fewer than ten. The V call is TRBV5-1, the J call TRBJ2-1; the D gene could be TRBD1 or TRBD2 (6 bases each). Germline assignment: CDR1 SGHRS and CDR2 YFSETQ. Trimming left V 4 bases short and J 4 bases short, with 15 bases between. The CDR3 is made up of 15 amino acids. This CDR3 reads CASSLGGTNYNEQFF. CDR3 bases: TGCGCCAGCAGCCTCGGCGGGACAAATTACAATGAGCAGTTCTTC.

The chain employs TRBV5-1 and TRBJ2-7; 8 nucleotides align to TRBD1. V was pared by 5 bases and J by 6 bases, with 7 bases of the junction left unmatched. The germline gives CDR1 SGHRS, CDR2 YFSETQ. The CDR3 runs to 13 residues. The CDR3: CASSWAGGSEQYF. In DNA form, the CDR3 reads TGCGCCAGCAGTTGGGCAGGGGGCAGCGAGCAGTACTTC.

The chain has TRBV5-4 and TRBJ2-7; a possible D gene is TRBD2 (6 bases). The germline V gene encodes CDR1 SGHNT and CDR2 YYREEE (reference sequence). The CDR3 consists of 15 residues. V lost 0 bases and J lost 1, with 11 bases in between. The CDR3 reads CASSLGAGTSYEQYF. CDR3 in DNA: TGTGCCAGCAGCTTGGGCGCGGGAACATCCTACGAGCAGTACTTC.

On this clone: One end of the junction is discordant with germline, which a read error may explain. This chain connects TRBV4-2 to TRBJ2-2; 14 nucleotides agree with TRBD2. CDR1 is LGHNA, CDR2 YNFKEQ, per germline. The CDR3 is 18 residues long. The CDR3 DNA sequence: TGTGCCAGCAGCCCCTTCGGCGGGACTAGCGGGAGAAGCGGGAAGCTGTTTTTT. This gives the protein CASSPFGGTSGRSGKLFF.

The J gene is TRBJ1-2, the V gene TRBV7-2, with D unclear. CDR1 and CDR2 (germline): SGHTA, FQGNSA. The CDR3 extends over 12 amino acids. V lost 5 bases to trimming and J lost 4 bases, with 8 bases between them. The CDR3 loop is CASSQALYGYTF. The CDR3 DNA is TGTGCCAGCAGCCAAGCCCTCTATGGCTACACCTTC.

The J gene is TRBJ2-3, the V gene TRBV6-5, with D unclear. Germline CDR1 MNHEY, CDR2 SVGAGI. This CDR3 contains 15 residues. The germline V and J ends were trimmed by 4 bases and 6 bases, with 17 bases remaining between them. The chain's CDR3 is CASSFITPGSDTQYF. CDR3 sequence (DNA): TGTGCCAGCAGTTTTATCACTCCGGGTTCTGATACGCAGTATTTT.

The genes are TRBV7-9 and TRBJ1-2; possible D gene TRBD1, 5 bases. The germline V gene has CDR1 SEHNR and CDR2 FQNEAQ (reference sequence). There are 15 residues in the CDR3. Trimming pared 4 bases from V and 8 bases from J, leaving 20 bases between. The DNA for the CDR3 is TGTGCCAGCAGCTACCAGGGCAGGAATTCGGGCGGCTACACCTTC. Amino acids: CASSYQGRNSGGYTF.

The rearrangement links TRBV9 to TRBJ2-7, with no clear D. CDR1 SGDLS and CDR2 YYNGEE come from the germline V gene. V lost 1 base and J lost 1, with 9 bases in between. CDR3 size: 14 residues. Here the CDR3 DNA reads TGTGCCAGCAGCGTATTGGACGGTTCCTACGAGCAGTACTTC. Protein sequence: CASSVLDGSYEQYF.

By sample share, this clone is large. This chain uses TRBV7-9 with TRBJ2-7, with 9 bases matching TRBD1. J gave up 5 bases and V 6 bases, and 8 bases lay outside the gene matches. The CDR3 runs 14 residues. Germline V gene lookup returns CDR1 SEHNR and CDR2 FQNEAQ (reference sequence). The DNA for the CDR3 is TGTGCCAGCAGAACCGGGACAGGGTTGAACGAGCAGTACTTC. Its protein is CASRTGTGLNEQYF.

As to this clone: Its ends do not fully match the called genes, so a read error is possible. V and J are TRBV7-7 and TRBJ2-2, with TRBD1 identical over 10 bases. CDR1 and CDR2 (germline): SSHAT, FNYEAQ (reference sequence). There are 16 residues in the CDR3. This CDR3 reads CASSPGQGQNTGELFF. CDR3 coding DNA: TGTGCTAGCAGCCCGGGACAGGGGCAGAACACCGGGGAGCTGTTTTTT.

As for this clone: Other DNA sequences of this sample code for an identical CDR3. This chain's CDR3 is CASSLGGRGMNTEAFF. In DNA form, the CDR3 reads TGCGCCAGCAGCTTGGGAGGGAGGGGAATGAACACTGAAGCTTTCTTT. The rearrangement uses TRBV5-1 and TRBJ1-1, with a weak D call TRBD1 (5 bases). V lost 0 bases, J lost 0 bases, and 12 bases lay in between. The length of the CDR3 is 16 residues. The germline CDR1 and CDR2 sequences are SGHRS and YFSETQ.

This clone showed up just a few times. The CDR3 nucleotides are TGCGCCAGCAGCTCGGACCTCCTAGCGGGAGCTGATACGCAGTATTTT. Translation: CASSSDLLAGADTQYF. The chain uses TRBV5-1 and TRBJ2-3, with 10 nucleotides matching TRBD2. Per germline, CDR1 SGHRS and CDR2 YFSETQ. The CDR3 is made up of 16 amino acids. The V and J ends lost 3 bases and 6 bases, in that order; junction bases with no gene match: 10.

This clone is deemed large. The chain combines TRBV4-1 with TRBJ2-7, with 9 bases that match TRBD1. V shed 0 bases, J shed 3 bases, and the junction held 6 bases outside the gene matches. The CDR3 is made up of 16 amino acids. Germline CDR1 MGHRA, CDR2 YSYEKL. Here the CDR3 DNA reads TGCGCCAGCAGCCAAGATGTAAGGACAGGGGACTACGAGCAGTACTTC. Its translation is CASSQDVRTGDYEQYF.

The chain uses TRBV18 and TRBJ1-1; 11 positions match TRBD1. The CDR3 consists of 16 residues. V shed 3 bases and J 2 bases; nucleotides not matched to a gene: 5. Germline loops: CDR1 KGHSH, CDR2 LQKENI. Here the CDR3 reads CASSPRDRGSNTEAFF. The CDR3 nucleotides are TGTGCCAGCTCACCTCGGGACAGGGGGTCCAACACTGAAGCTTTCTTT.

V gene TRBV27 combines with J gene TRBJ1-4; D call uncertain. Germline V gene data show CDR1 as MNHEY and CDR2 as SMNVEV (reference sequence). This CDR3 spans 14 amino acids. V gave up 7 bases and J gave up 1 base, with 10 bases separating them. The CDR3 protein is CASKGQRTNEKLFF. The CDR3 DNA reads as TGTGCCAGCAAGGGTCAGAGAACTAATGAAAAACTGTTTTTT.

The chain recombines TRBV7-2 with TRBJ2-3; the D gene is possibly TRBD1 (5 bases). From germline, CDR1 is SGHTA and CDR2 FQGNSA. The CDR3 consists of 12 residues. Trimming removed 5 bases at V and 8 bases at J, with 11 bases between. The CDR3 DNA sequence: TGTGCCAGCAGCGCTGTGCAGGGTACGCAGTATTTT. It codes for CASSAVQGTQYF.

This chain links TRBV5-6 with TRBJ1-1; D is uncertain. CDR3 length: 13 amino acids. Trimming removed 0 bases at V and 1 base at J, with 4 bases between. Germline V CDR1 and CDR2: SGHDT, YYEEEE. This CDR3 reads CASSLGPNTEAFF. The CDR3 DNA sequence: TGTGCCAGCAGCTTGGGACCGAACACTGAAGCTTTCTTT.